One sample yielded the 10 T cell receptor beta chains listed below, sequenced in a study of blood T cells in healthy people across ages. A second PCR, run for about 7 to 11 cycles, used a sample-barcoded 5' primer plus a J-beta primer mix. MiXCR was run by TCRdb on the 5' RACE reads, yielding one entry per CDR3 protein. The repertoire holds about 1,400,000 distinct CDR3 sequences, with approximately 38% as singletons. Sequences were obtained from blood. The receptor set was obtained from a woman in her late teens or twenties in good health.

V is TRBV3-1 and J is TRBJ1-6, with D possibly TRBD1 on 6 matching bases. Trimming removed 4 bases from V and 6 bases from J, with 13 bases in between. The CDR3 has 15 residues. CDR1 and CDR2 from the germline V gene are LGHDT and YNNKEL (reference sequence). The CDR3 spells CASSLGGGRNSPLHF. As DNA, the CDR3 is TGTGCCAGCAGCCTCGGCGGGGGGCGTAATTCACCCCTCCACTTT. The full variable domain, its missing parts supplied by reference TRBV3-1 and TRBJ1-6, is DTAVSQTPKYLVTQMGNDKSIKCEQNLGHDTMYWYKQDSKKFLKIMFSYNNKELIINETVPNRFSPKSPDKAHLNLHINSLELGDSAVYFCASSLGGGRNSPLHFGNGTRLTVT.

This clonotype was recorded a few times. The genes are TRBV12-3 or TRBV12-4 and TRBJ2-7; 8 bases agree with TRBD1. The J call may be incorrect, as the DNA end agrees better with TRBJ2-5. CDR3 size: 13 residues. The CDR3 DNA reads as TGTGCCAGCAGCCCGACAGGGGCAGAGACCCAGTACTTC. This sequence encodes CASSPTGAETQYF.

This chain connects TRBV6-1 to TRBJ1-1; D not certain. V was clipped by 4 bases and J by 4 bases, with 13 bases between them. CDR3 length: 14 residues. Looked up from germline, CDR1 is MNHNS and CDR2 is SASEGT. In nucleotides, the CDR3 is TGTGCCAGCAGTGGAGGTATCCGCATCACTGAAGCTTTCTTT. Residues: CASSGGIRITEAFF.

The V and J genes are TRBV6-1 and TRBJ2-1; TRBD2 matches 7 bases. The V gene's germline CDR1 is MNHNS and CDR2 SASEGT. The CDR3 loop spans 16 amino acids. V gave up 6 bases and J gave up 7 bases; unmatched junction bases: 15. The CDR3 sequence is CASRSPFGGSLNEQFF. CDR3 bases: TGTGCCAGCAGGTCCCCATTTGGCGGGAGTCTTAATGAGCAGTTCTTC.

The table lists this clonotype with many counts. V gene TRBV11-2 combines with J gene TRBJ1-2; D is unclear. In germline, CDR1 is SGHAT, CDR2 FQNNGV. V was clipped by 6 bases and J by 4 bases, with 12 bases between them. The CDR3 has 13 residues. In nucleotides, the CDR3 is TGTGCCAGCAGGAGAATGTCAGTCTATGGCTACACCTTC. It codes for CASRRMSVYGYTF.

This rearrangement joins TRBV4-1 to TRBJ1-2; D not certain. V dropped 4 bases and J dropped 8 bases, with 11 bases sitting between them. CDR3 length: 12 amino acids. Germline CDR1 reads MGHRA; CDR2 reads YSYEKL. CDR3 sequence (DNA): TGCGCCAGCAGCCCCACGGGGATCGGCTACACCTTC. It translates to CASSPTGIGYTF.

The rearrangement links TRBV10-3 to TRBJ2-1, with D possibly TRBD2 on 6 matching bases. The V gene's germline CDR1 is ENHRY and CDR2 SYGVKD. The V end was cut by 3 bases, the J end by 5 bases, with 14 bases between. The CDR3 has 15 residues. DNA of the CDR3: TGTGCCATCAGTGAAGGAGGGTCCCTCCACAATGAGCAGTTCTTC. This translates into CAISEGGSLHNEQFF.

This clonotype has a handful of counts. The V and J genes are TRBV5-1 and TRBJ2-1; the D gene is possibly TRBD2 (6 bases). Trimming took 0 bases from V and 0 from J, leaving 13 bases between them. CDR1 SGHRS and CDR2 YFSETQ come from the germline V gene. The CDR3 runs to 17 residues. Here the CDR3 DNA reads TGCGCCAGCAGCTTGGAAGGAAGCGGGTCCTCCTACAATGAGCAGTTCTTC. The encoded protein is CASSLEGSGSSYNEQFF. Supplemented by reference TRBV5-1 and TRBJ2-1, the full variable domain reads KAGVTQTPRYLIKTRGQQVTLSCSPISGHRSVSWYQQTPGQGLQFLFEYFSETQRNKGNFPGRFSGRQFSNSRSEMNVSTLELGDSALYLCASSLEGSGSSYNEQFFGPGTRLTVL.

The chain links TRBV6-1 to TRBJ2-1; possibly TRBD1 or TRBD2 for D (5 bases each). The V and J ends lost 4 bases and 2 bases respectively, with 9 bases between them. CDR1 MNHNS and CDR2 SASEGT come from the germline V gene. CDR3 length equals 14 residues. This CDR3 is CASSAGLPYNEQFF. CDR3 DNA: TGTGCCAGCAGTGCGGGGCTACCCTACAATGAGCAGTTCTTC.

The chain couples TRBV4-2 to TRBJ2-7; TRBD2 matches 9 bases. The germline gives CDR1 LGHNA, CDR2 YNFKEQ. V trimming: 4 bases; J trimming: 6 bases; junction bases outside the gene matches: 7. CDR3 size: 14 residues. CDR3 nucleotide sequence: TGTGCCAGCAGCCCCGGGACTAGCTCAGTCGAGCAGTACTTC. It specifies CASSPGTSSVEQYF.